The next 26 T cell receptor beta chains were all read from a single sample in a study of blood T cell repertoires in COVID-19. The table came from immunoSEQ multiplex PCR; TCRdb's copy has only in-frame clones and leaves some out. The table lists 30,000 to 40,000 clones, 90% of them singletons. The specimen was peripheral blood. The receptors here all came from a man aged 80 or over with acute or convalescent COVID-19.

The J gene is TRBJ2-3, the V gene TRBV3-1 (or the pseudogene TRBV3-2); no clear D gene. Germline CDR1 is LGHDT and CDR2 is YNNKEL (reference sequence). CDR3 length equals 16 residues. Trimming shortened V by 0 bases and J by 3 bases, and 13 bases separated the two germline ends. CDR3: CASSQDRVAKTDTQYF. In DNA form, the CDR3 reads TGTGCCAGCAGCCAAGATCGGGTGGCTAAAACAGATACGCAGTATTTT.

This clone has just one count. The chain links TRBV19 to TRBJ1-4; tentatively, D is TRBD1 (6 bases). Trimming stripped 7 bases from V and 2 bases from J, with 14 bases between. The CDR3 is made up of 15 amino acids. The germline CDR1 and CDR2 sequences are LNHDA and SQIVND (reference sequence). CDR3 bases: TGTGCCAGTACGGAAGGGGGTCATACTAATGAAAAACTGTTTTTT. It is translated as CASTEGGHTNEKLFF.

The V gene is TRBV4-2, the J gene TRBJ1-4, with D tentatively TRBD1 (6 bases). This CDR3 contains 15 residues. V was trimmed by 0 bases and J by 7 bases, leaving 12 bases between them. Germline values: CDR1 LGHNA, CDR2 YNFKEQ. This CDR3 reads CASSQESDSSEKLFF. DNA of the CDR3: TGTGCCAGCAGCCAAGAATCGGACAGCTCTGAAAAACTGTTTTTT.

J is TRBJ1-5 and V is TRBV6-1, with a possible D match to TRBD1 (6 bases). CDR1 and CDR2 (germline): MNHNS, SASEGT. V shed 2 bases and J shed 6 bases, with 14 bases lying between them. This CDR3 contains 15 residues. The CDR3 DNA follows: TGTGCCAGCAGTGAATCGGGCTCAGGGGCTCAGCCCCAGCATTTT. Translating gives CASSESGSGAQPQHF.

The CDR3 bases are TGTGCCATCAAGGCAGGGGCGGACTCCTATAATTCACCCCTCCACTTT. Its translation is CAIKAGADSYNSPLHF. The V gene is TRBV10-3, the J gene TRBJ1-6, with D tentatively TRBD1 (6 bases). This CDR3 has 16 amino acids. With 7 bases removed from V and 0 bases from J, the gap between germline ends came to 13 bases. The germline gives CDR1 ENHRY, CDR2 SYGVKD.

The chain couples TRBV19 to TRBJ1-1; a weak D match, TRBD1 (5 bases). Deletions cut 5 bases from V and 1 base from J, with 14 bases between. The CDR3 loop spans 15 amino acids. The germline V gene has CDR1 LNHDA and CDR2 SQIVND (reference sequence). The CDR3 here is CASSGPHTGNTEAFF. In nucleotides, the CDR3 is TGTGCCAGTAGTGGTCCCCACACAGGGAACACTGAAGCTTTCTTT.

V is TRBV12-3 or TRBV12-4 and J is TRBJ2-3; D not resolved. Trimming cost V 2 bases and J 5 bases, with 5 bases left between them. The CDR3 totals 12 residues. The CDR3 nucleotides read TGTGCCAGCAGTTTATCGAGAGATACGCAGTATTTT. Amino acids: CASSLSRDTQYF.

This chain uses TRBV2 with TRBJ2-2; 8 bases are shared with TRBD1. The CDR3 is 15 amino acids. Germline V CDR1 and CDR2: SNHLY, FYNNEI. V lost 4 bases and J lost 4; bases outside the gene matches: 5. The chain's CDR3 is CASSVTGGRTGELFF. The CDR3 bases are TGTGCCAGCAGTGTCACAGGGGGTCGCACCGGGGAGCTGTTTTTT. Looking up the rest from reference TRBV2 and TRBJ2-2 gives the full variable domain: EPEVTQTPSHQVTQMGQEVILRCVPISNHLYFYWYRQILGQKVEFLVSFYNNEISEKSEIFDDQFSVERPDGSNFTLKIRSTKLEDSAMYFCASSVTGGRTGELFFGEGSRLTVL.

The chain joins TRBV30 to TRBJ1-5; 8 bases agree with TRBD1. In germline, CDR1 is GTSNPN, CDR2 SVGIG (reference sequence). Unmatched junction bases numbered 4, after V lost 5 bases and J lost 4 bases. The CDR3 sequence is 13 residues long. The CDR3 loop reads CAWGTGRNQPQHF. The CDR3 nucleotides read TGTGCCTGGGGGACAGGCCGGAATCAGCCCCAGCATTTT.

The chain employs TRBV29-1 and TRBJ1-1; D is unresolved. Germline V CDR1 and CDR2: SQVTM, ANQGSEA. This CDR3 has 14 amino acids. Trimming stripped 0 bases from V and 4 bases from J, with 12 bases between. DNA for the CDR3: TGCAGCGTTGAAGAACCCGCTCTAGGCACTGAAGCTTTCTTT. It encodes CSVEEPALGTEAFF.

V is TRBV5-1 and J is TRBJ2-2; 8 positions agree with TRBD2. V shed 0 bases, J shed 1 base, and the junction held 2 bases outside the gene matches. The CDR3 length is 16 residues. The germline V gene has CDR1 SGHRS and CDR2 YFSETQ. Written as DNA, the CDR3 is TGCGCCAGCAGCTTGGGCGGGGGGATGAACACCGGGGAGCTGTTTTTT. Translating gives CASSLGGGMNTGELFF.

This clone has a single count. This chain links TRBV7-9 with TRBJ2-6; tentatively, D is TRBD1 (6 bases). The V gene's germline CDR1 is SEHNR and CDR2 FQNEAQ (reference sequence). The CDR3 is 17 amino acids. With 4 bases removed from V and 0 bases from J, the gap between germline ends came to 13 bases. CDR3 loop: CASSYPGQDSGANVLTF. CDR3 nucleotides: TGTGCCAGCAGCTATCCGGGACAAGACTCTGGGGCCAACGTCCTGACTTTC.

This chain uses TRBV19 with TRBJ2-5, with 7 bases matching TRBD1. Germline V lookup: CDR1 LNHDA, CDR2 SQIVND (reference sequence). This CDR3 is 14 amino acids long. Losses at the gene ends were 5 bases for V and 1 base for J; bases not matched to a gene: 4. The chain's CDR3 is CASSVQGSQETQYF. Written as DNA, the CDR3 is TGTGCCAGTAGTGTACAGGGGAGCCAAGAGACCCAGTACTTC.

The CDR3 here is CATSSPGTGDTNEKLFF. The DNA of the CDR3 is TGTGCCACCAGCAGTCCCGGGACAGGGGATACTAATGAAAAACTGTTTTTT. The gene calls are TRBV15 and TRBJ1-4; 10 bases align to TRBD1. Looked up from germline, CDR1 is LNHNV and CDR2 is YYDKDF (reference sequence). This CDR3 has 17 amino acids. V lost 3 bases, J lost 2 bases, and 6 bases stayed unmatched.

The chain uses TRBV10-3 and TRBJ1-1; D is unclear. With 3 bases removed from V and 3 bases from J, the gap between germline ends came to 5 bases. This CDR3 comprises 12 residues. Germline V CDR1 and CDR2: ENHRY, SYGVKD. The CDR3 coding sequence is TGTGCCATCAGTGATGGGCACACTGAAGCTTTCTTT. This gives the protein CAISDGHTEAFF.

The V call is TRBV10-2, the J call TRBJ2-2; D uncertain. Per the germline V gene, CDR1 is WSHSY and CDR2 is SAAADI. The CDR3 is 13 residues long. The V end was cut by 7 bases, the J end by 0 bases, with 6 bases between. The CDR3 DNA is TGCGCCAGCACGGCGGCGAACACCGGGGAGCTGTTTTTT. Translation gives CASTAANTGELFF.

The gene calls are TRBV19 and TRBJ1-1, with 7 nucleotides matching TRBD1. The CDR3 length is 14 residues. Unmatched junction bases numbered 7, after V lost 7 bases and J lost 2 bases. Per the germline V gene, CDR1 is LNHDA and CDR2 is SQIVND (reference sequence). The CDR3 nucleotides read TGTGCCAGTACCCGAGGACAGGTCAACACTGAAGCTTTCTTT. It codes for CASTRGQVNTEAFF.

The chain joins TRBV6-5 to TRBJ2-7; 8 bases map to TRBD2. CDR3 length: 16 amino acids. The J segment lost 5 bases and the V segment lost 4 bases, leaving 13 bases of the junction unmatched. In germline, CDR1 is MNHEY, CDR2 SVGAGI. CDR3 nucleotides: TGTGCCAGCAGTTCCCCTGGACGGGGGGGCGTCAACGAGCAGTACTTC. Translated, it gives CASSSPGRGGVNEQYF.

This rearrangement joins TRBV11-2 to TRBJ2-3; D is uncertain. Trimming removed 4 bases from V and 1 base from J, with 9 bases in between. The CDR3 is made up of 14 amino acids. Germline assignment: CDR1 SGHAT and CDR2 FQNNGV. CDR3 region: CASSSFVRTDTQYF. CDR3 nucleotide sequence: TGTGCCAGCAGCTCCTTCGTTCGCACAGATACGCAGTATTTT. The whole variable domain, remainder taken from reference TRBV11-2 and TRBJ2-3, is EAGVAQSPRYKIIEKRQSVAFWCNPISGHATLYWYQQILGQGPKLLIQFQNNGVVDDSQLPKDRFSAERLKGVDSTLKIQPAKLEDSAVYLCASSSFVRTDTQYFGPGTRLTVL.

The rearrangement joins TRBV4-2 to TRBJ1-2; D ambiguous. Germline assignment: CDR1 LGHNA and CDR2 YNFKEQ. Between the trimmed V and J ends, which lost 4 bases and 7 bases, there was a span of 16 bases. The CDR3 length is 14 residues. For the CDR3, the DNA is TGTGCCAGCAGCCCCCCGGGAGTGGAGGCTGGCTACACCTTC. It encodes CASSPPGVEAGYTF.

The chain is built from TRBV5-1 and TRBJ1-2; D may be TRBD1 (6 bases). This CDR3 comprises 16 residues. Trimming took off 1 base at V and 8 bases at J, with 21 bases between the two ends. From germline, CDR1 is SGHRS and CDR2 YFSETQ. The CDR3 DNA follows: TGCGCCAGCAGCTTGAGGTCAGGGGTCGGAAGTGGGGGCTACACCTTC. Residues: CASSLRSGVGSGGYTF.

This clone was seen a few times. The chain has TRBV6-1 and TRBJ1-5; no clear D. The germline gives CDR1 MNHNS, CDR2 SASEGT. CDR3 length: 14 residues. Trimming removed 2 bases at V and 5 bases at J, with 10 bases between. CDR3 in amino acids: CASSEKPRDQPQHF. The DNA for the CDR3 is TGTGCCAGCAGTGAAAAGCCGAGGGATCAGCCCCAGCATTTT.

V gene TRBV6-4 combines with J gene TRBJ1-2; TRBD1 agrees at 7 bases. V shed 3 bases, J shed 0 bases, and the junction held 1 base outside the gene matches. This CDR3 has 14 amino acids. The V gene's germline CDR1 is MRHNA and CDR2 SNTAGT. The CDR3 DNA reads TGTGCCAGCAGTGAGGGGACAGCTAACTATGGCTACACCTTC. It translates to CASSEGTANYGYTF.

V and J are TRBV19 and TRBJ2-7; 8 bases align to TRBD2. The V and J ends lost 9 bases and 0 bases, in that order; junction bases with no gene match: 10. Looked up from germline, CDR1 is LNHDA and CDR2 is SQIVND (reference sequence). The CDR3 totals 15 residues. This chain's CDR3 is CARQETRGGSYEQYF. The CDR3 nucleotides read TGTGCCAGACAGGAGACTCGGGGGGGCTCCTACGAGCAGTACTTC.

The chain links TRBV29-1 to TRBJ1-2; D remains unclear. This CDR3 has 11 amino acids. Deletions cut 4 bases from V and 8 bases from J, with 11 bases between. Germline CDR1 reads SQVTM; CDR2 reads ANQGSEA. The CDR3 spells CSVVGWEGYTF. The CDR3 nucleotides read TGCAGCGTTGTCGGGTGGGAGGGCTACACCTTC.

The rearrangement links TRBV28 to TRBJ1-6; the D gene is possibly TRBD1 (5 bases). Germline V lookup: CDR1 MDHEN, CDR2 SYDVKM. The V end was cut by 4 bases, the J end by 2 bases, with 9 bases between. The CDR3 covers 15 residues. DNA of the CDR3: TGTGCCAGCAGTTCCCCGGGGGCCTATAATTCACCCCTCCACTTT. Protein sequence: CASSSPGAYNSPLHF.